This T cell receptor beta chain was recorded in a study of radiotherapy plus CTLA-4 blockade in lung cancer. V lost 1 base, J lost 9 bases, and 7 bases lay in between. Germline loops: CDR1 SNHLY, CDR2 FYNNEI. CDR3 length: 11 residues. Sequencing used immunoSEQ multiplex PCR; TCRdb keeps in-frame clones, though not all of them. This table has 90,000 or so clones, 80% to 85% appearing once. The chain is built from TRBV2 and TRBJ2-7, with D uncertain. This TCR came from a human donor with non-small cell lung cancer who had stable disease on radiotherapy plus ipilimumab. The material was peripheral blood, obtained from a patient treated with radiotherapy plus ipilimumab. The CDR3 reads CASSEGTGQYF. The CDR3 coding sequence is TGTGCCAGCAGTGAAGGGACGGGGCAGTACTTC. Looking up the rest from reference TRBV2 and TRBJ2-7 gives the full variable domain: EPEVTQTPSHQVTQMGQEVILRCVPISNHLYFYWYRQILGQKVEFLVSFYNNEISEKSEIFDDQFSVERPDGSNFTLKIRSTKLEDSAMYFCASSEGTGQYFGPGTRLTVT.